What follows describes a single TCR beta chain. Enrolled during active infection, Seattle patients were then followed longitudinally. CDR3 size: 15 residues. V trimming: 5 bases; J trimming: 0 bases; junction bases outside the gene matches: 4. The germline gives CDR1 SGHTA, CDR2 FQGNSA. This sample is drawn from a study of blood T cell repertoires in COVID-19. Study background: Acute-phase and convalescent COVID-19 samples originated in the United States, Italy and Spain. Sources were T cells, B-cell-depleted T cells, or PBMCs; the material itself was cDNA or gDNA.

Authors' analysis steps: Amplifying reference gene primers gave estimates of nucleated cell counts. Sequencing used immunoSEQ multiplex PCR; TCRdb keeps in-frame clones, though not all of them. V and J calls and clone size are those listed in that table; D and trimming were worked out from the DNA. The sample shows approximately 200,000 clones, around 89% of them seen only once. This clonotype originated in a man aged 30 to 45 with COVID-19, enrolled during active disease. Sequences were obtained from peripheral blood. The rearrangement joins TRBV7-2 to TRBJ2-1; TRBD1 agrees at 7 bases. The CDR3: CASSTRQGSYNEQFF. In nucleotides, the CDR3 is TGTGCCAGCAGCACCCGACAGGGCTCCTACAATGAGCAGTTCTTC.